These 20 T cell receptor beta chains came from one sample sequenced in a study of cytomegalovirus exposure and HLA in healthy donors. The PCR ran on 60 Vbeta and 13 Jbeta primers. The assay was immunoSEQ multiplex PCR, and TCRdb's table has in-frame clones only and misses some. The table records some 170,000 clones, roughly 80% of them present only once. What was sequenced was PBMCs. The receptors shown here come from a woman aged 18 to 35 in good health and CMV-seropositive.

The chain combines TRBV11-2 with TRBJ2-1; TRBD2 might be the D (5 bases). The V end was cut by 4 bases, the J end by 4 bases, with 8 bases between. CDR3 length equals 13 residues. Germline CDR1 and CDR2: SGHAT and FQNNGV. The CDR3 DNA follows: TGTGCCAGCAGCTCTGGACTGTACAATGAGCAGTTCTTC. Translation gives CASSSGLYNEQFF.

The J gene is TRBJ1-1, the V gene TRBV13; TRBD1 aligns across 9 bases. Germline CDR1 and CDR2: PRHDT and FYEKMQ (reference sequence). This CDR3 is 13 amino acids long. V dropped 7 bases and J dropped 8; count of bases not matched to a gene: 8. The CDR3 loop is CASTGTGNAEAFF. The DNA of the CDR3 is TGTGCCAGCACTGGGACAGGGAATGCCGAAGCTTTCTTT.

This chain links TRBV18 with TRBJ2-7; 7 bases line up with TRBD1. Germline V gives CDR1 KGHSH, CDR2 LQKENI. The V gene end was trimmed by 4 bases and the J gene end by 6 bases; junction bases not matched to a gene: 9. This CDR3 has 14 residues. CDR3 nucleotide sequence: TGTGCCAGCTCACACCGGGACAGTCTGCTCGAGCAGTACTTC. Its protein is CASSHRDSLLEQYF.

Turning to this clone: The same CDR3 arises from other DNA sequences in this sample as well. The chain has TRBV7-8 and TRBJ2-7; D not resolved. CDR1 and CDR2 (germline): SGHVS, FQNEAQ. The V end was cut by 1 base, the J end by 3 bases, with 10 bases between. The length of the CDR3 is 14 residues. Written as DNA, the CDR3 is TGTGCCAGCAGCTTAGTATCCTCAGTCTACGAGCAGTACTTC. This sequence encodes CASSLVSSVYEQYF.

This chain connects TRBV19 to TRBJ2-7; D is perhaps TRBD1 (6 bases). CDR1 is LNHDA and CDR2 is SQIVND in the germline V gene (reference sequence). V was pared by 5 bases and J by 1 base, with 15 bases between. This CDR3 contains 15 residues. The CDR3 spells CASSVQGKHSYEQYF. For the CDR3, the DNA is TGTGCCAGTAGTGTCCAGGGGAAACATTCCTACGAGCAGTACTTC. The full variable domain, with the rest looked up from reference TRBV19 and TRBJ2-7, is DGGITQSPKYLFRKEGQNVTLSCEQNLNHDAMYWYRQDPGQGLRLIYYSQIVNDFQKGDIAEGYSVSREKKESFPLTVTSAQKNPTAFYLCASSVQGKHSYEQYFGPGTRLTVT.

The rearrangement joins TRBV7-9 to TRBJ1-1; 8 bases map to TRBD1. The CDR3 has 14 amino acids. CDR1 is SEHNR, CDR2 FQNEAQ, per germline (reference sequence). V gave up 3 bases and J gave up 8 bases; unmatched junction bases: 8. The CDR3 here is CASSFRGRPAEAFF. In DNA, the CDR3 is TGTGCCAGCAGCTTCAGGGGGCGACCTGCCGAAGCTTTCTTT.

The chain links TRBV13 to TRBJ2-5; D not resolved. V lost 0 bases and J 5 bases, leaving 10 bases between the germline ends. CDR3 length: 14 amino acids. Germline V gene lookup returns CDR1 PRHDT and CDR2 FYEKMQ (reference sequence). The CDR3 bases are TGTGCCAGCAGCTTAGGCCTAAATTTGGAGACCCAGTACTTC. Translating it yields CASSLGLNLETQYF.

The rearrangement uses TRBV11-2 and TRBJ1-3; maybe TRBD1 (5 bases). Trimming took off 6 bases at V and 2 bases at J, with 20 bases between the two ends. CDR1 SGHAT and CDR2 FQNNGV come from the germline V gene. This CDR3 is 17 amino acids long. The CDR3 sequence is CASRPGTSGVAGNTIYF. CDR3 nucleotide sequence: TGTGCCAGCAGACCTGGGACCTCGGGAGTTGCTGGAAACACCATATATTTT.

V is TRBV19 and J is TRBJ2-1; a weak D match, TRBD2 (7 bases). V was pared by 1 base and J by 0 bases, with 25 bases between. Germline V lookup: CDR1 LNHDA, CDR2 SQIVND (reference sequence). The length of the CDR3 is 21 residues. The chain's CDR3 is CASSIVGVGGGNPTSYNEQFF. CDR3 in DNA: TGTGCCAGTAGTATAGTGGGTGTGGGGGGGGGCAACCCTACCTCCTACAATGAGCAGTTCTTC.

To note about this clone: Mismatch with germline at one junction end may stem from a read error. At the DNA level, this CDR3 is encoded by other sequences in the same sample as well. V and J are TRBV5-8 and TRBJ2-7; 7 bases match TRBD1. The CDR3 is made up of 16 amino acids. Germline lookup yields CDR1 SGHTS and CDR2 YDEGEE. CDR3 coding DNA: TGTGCTAGCAGCACCACCCTCGGGACAGTTCCCTACGAGCAGTACTTC. Residues: CASSTTLGTVPYEQYF.

In its sample, this clone was seen a few times. The chain uses TRBV19 and TRBJ2-7; TRBD1 matches 9 bases. Germline assignment: CDR1 LNHDA and CDR2 SQIVND (reference sequence). The CDR3 is 14 amino acids. Trimming took 7 bases from V and 0 from J; bases not matched to a gene: 4. In DNA, the CDR3 is TGTGCCAGTAAACGGGACAGGGACTCCTACGAGCAGTACTTC. Amino acid sequence: CASKRDRDSYEQYF.

The chain combines TRBV5-6 with TRBJ2-3, with a weak D call TRBD1 (5 bases). The germline CDR1 and CDR2 sequences are SGHDT and YYEEEE. The CDR3 length is 14 residues. V was trimmed by 0 bases and J by 2 bases, leaving 7 bases between them. The CDR3, as DNA: TGTGCCAGCAGCTTGGTTGGGGCCACAGATACGCAGTATTTT. This translates into CASSLVGATDTQYF. Full variable domain (rest looked up from reference TRBV5-6 and TRBJ2-3): DAGVTQSPTHLIKTRGQQVTLRCSPKSGHDTVSWYQQALGQGPQFIFQYYEEEERQRGNFPDRFSGHQFPNYSSELNVNALLLGDSALYLCASSLVGATDTQYFGPGTRLTVL.

The CDR3 region has the DNA TGTGCCAGCAGCTTAGCCTACAGCTCCTACGAGCAGTACTTC. Protein product: CASSLAYSSYEQYF. The chain links TRBV11-2 to TRBJ2-7; D unclear. CDR1 SGHAT and CDR2 FQNNGV come from the germline V gene. V dropped 1 base and J dropped 0 bases, with 7 bases sitting between them. The CDR3 runs to 14 residues.

This clone appeared once. This chain links TRBV29-1 with TRBJ1-1; a possible D gene is TRBD1 (6 bases). The CDR3 length is 12 residues. The V gene lost 3 bases and the J gene lost 11 bases, with 16 bases spanning the gap. CDR1 is SQVTM, CDR2 ANQGSEA, per germline. This CDR3 is CSVETTGSAAFF. The CDR3 bases are TGCAGCGTTGAGACCACAGGGTCTGCGGCTTTCTTT.

The chain couples TRBV5-5 to TRBJ2-7; D may be TRBD2 (6 bases). Trimming stripped 6 bases from V and 3 bases from J, with 16 bases between. The CDR3 sequence is 14 residues long. Germline V gene lookup returns CDR1 SGHKS and CDR2 YYEKEE (reference sequence). CDR3: CASNHRERIYEQYF. The CDR3 DNA follows: TGTGCCAGCAACCACCGGGAGCGAATCTACGAGCAGTACTTC.

The V and J genes are TRBV5-1 and TRBJ1-4; 9 bases are shared with TRBD1. The CDR3 contains 15 residues. The ends lost 4 bases at V and 7 bases at J; junction bases unmatched: 8. Germline values: CDR1 SGHRS, CDR2 YFSETQ. The CDR3: CASSDPQGAPEKLFF. The CDR3 DNA is TGCGCCAGCAGCGACCCACAGGGGGCGCCTGAAAAACTGTTTTTT. Filled out from reference TRBV5-1 and TRBJ1-4, the complete variable domain reads KAGVTQTPRYLIKTRGQQVTLSCSPISGHRSVSWYQQTPGQGLQFLFEYFSETQRNKGNFPGRFSGRQFSNSRSEMNVSTLELGDSALYLCASSDPQGAPEKLFFGSGTQLSVL.

The V gene is TRBV10-1, the J gene TRBJ2-2; D unclear. This CDR3 is built from 10 residues. V was shortened by 9 bases and J by 5 bases, with 4 bases between the two germline ends. The V gene's germline CDR1 is WNHNN and CDR2 SYGVQD (reference sequence). CDR3 protein: CARLTGELFF. For the CDR3, the DNA is TGCGCCAGGCTAACCGGGGAGCTGTTTTTT.

The chain recombines TRBV6-5 with TRBJ1-5; 10 nucleotides line up with TRBD1. V dropped 2 bases and J dropped 5; count of bases not matched to a gene: 3. The V gene's germline CDR1 is MNHEY and CDR2 SVGAGI. CDR3 length equals 15 residues. The CDR3 is CASSYTTGGDQPQHF. CDR3 in DNA: TGTGCCAGCAGTTACACGACAGGGGGCGATCAGCCCCAGCATTTT.

The chain joins TRBV4-2 to TRBJ1-2; D perhaps matches TRBD1 (6 bases). Germline V gives CDR1 LGHNA, CDR2 YNFKEQ. The CDR3 spans 17 residues. V dropped 3 bases and J dropped 2 bases, with 19 bases sitting between them. The CDR3 coding sequence is TGTGCCAGCAGCCACCCAACCCGGGGGGCCGGGAACTATGGCTACACCTTC. Translated, it gives CASSHPTRGAGNYGYTF.

V and J are TRBV7-9 and TRBJ1-2; D uncertain. The CDR3 contains 13 residues. Germline V gene lookup returns CDR1 SEHNR and CDR2 FQNEAQ (reference sequence). V dropped 1 base and J dropped 4 bases, with 7 bases sitting between them. CDR3: CASSLGGSYGYTF. The DNA for the CDR3 is TGTGCCAGCAGCTTAGGCGGAAGCTATGGCTACACCTTC. The full variable domain, with the rest looked up from reference TRBV7-9 and TRBJ1-2, is DTGVSQNPRHKITKRGQNVTFRCDPISEHNRLYWYRQTLGQGPEFLTYFQNEAQLEKSRLLSDRFSAERPKGSFSTLEIQRTEQGDSAMYLCASSLGGSYGYTFGSGTRLTVV.